This T cell receptor (beta chain) was retrieved from a study of blood T cell repertoires in COVID-19. Under the authors' procedure: It was from reference gene primer amplification that nucleated cell counts were estimated. Measured with immunoSEQ multiplex PCR; TCRdb has only the in-frame clones, and not every one. V and J calls and clone size are those listed in that table; D and trimming were worked out from the DNA. The table records around 250,000 clones, approximately 85% of them present only once. J gave up 7 bases and V 6 bases, and 12 bases lay outside the gene matches. The germline V gene has CDR1 KGHSH and CDR2 LQKENI. This CDR3 is built from 16 residues.

What was sequenced was peripheral blood. The TCR sequence derives from a man in his forties or fifties with active or convalescent COVID-19. The chain has TRBV18 and TRBJ2-1, with TRBD2 identical over 10 bases. DNA for the CDR3: TGTGCCAGCTCCCTCCTTGCTAGCGGGAGTCGAAATGAGCAGTTCTTC. Residues: CASSLLASGSRNEQFF.